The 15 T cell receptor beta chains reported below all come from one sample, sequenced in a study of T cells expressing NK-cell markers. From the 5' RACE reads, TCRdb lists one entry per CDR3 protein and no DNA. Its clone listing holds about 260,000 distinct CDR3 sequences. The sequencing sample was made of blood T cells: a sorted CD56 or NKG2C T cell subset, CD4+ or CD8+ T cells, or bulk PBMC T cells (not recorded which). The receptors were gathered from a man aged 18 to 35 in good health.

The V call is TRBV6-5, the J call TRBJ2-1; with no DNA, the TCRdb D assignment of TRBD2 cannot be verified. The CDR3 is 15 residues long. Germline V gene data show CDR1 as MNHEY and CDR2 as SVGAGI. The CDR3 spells CASSLTSGSVLEQFF.

The chain's CDR3 is CAIRSGSGNQPQHF. The chain employs TRBV10-3 and TRBJ1-5. This CDR3 region has 14 residues. Germline-derived CDR1 and CDR2 are ENHRY and SYGVKD.

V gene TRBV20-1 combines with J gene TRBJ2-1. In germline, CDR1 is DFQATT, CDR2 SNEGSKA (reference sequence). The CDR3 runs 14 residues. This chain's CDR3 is CSASGQHNYNEQFF.

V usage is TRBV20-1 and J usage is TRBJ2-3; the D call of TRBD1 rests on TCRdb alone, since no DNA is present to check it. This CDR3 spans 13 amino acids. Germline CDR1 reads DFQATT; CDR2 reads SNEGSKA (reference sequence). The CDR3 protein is CSGWDRATDTQYF.

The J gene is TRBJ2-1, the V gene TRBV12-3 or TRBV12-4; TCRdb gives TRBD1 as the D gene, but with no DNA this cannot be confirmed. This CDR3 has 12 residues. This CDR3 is CASSETPREQFF.

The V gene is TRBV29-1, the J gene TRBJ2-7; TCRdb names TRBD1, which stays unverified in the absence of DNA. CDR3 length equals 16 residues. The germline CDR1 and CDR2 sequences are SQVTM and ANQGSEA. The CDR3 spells CSVESLVGPFSYEQYF.

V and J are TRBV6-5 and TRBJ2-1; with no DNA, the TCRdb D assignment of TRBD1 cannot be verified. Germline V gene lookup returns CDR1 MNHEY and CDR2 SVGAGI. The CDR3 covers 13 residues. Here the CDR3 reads CASSSLSRGEQFF.

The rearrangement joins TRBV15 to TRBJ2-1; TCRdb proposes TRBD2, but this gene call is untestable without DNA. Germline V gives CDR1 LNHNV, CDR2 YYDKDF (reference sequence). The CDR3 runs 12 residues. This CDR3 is CATSKAVHEQFF.

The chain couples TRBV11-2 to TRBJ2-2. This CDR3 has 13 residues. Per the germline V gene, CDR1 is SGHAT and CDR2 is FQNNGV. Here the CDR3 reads CASSSWRTGELFF.

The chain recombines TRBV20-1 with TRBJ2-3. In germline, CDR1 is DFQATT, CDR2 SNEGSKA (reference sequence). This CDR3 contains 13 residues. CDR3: CSASQPTGDTQYF.

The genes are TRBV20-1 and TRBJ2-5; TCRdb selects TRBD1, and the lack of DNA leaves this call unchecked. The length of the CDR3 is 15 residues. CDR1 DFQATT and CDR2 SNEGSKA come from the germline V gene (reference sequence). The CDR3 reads CSARGIREPQETQYF.

The CDR3 loop reads CSAPHRRTSRYEQYF. This rearrangement joins TRBV20-1 to TRBJ2-7; checking the TCRdb D call of TRBD2 is not possible without DNA. There are 15 residues in the CDR3. Germline-derived CDR1 and CDR2 are DFQATT and SNEGSKA (reference sequence).

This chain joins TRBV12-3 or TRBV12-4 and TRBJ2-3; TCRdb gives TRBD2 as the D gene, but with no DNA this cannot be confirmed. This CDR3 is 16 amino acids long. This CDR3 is CASSWTSGRLADTQYF.

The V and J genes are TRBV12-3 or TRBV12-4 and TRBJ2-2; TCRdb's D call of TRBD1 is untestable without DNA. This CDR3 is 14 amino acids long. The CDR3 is CASRATGNTGELFF.

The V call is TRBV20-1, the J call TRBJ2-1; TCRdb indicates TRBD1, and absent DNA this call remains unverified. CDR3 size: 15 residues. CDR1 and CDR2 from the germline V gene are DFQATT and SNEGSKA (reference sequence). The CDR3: CSAPVGGEAYNEQFF.